The T cell receptor beta chain described here comes from a study of OX40 agonist ivuxolimab in advanced cancers. Sequencing used immunoSEQ multiplex PCR; TCRdb keeps in-frame clones, though not all of them. The repertoire includes 80,000 to 100,000 clones, about 85% of them detected once, and more than 0.8% sits in the top ten. The specimen was CD4+ or CD8+ T cells sorted from blood, collected in a trial of the OX40 agonist ivuxolimab. This clonotype originated in an adult with an advanced solid tumor such as melanoma, head and neck, liver or kidney cancer.

CDR3 amino acids: CASSLIQGRGDTEAFF. Here the CDR3 DNA reads TGTGCCAGCAGCTTAATACAGGGGAGGGGTGACACTGAAGCTTTCTTT. This sequence joins TRBV5-4 and TRBJ1-1; 7 positions agree with TRBD1. CDR1 SGHNT and CDR2 YYREEE come from the germline V gene (reference sequence). The CDR3 sequence is 16 residues long. The V gene end was trimmed by 2 bases and the J gene end by 3 bases; junction bases not matched to a gene: 10.